This T cell receptor beta chain was recorded in a study of Graves' ophthalmopathy and Graves' hyperthyroidism. Exclusion covered patients with other autoimmune diseases or uncontrolled infections (as well as pregnancy or lactation). The junction had 5 bases not matched to a gene; V was cut back by 6 bases and J by 7 bases. This CDR3 is 13 amino acids long. RNA transcripts served as template for amplifying TCR beta CDR3 sequences. The first round was an RT-PCR with HTBI primers, and the second round was a multiplex PCR. Each CDR3 protein is one row after TCRdb ran MiXCR on the multiplex PCR reads. The sample shows just over 600,000 distinct CDR3 sequences, approximately 21% of them seen only once. This clonotype was detected ten times or more. Its antigen is undetermined. Study-level findings and limits: In separating ophthalmopathy from stable hyperthyroidism, a 13-signature model achieved roughly 89% sensitivity and 70% to 83% specificity.

The chain employs TRBV12-3 or TRBV12-4 and TRBJ1-1; TRBD1 matches 10 bases. The TCR comes from a woman younger than 30 with stable Graves' hyperthyroidism. Some clones in this sample may be carry-over from other donors' samples. The specimen sequenced was peripheral blood. The CDR3 protein is CASSRQGAGEAFF. In DNA, the CDR3 is TGTGCCAGCAGCCGACAGGGGGCAGGTGAAGCTTTCTTT.